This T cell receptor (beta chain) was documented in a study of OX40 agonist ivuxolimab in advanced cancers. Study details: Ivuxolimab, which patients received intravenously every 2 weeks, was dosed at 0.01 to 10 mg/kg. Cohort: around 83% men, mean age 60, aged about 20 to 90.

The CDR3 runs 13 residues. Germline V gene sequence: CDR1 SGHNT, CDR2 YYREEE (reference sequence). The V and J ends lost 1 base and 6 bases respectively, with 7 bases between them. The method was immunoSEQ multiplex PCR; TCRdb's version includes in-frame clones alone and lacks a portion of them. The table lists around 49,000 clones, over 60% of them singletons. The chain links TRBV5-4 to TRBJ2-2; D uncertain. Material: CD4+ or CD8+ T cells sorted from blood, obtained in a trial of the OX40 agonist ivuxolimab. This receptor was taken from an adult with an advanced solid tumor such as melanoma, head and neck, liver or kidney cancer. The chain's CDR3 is CASSLTGPGELFF. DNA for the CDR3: TGTGCCAGCAGCTTGACGGGTCCCGGGGAGCTGTTTTTT.